Listed below are T cell receptor beta chains from one sample, sequenced in a study of OX40 agonist ivuxolimab in advanced cancers. Libraries were prepared by immunoSEQ multiplex PCR; TCRdb keeps only in-frame clonotypes and omits some of them. The sample has just over 25,000 clones; 80% to 90% are singletons. The source was CD4+ or CD8+ T cells sorted from blood, collected in a trial of the OX40 agonist ivuxolimab. The source of these receptors is an adult with an advanced solid tumor such as melanoma, head and neck, liver or kidney cancer. The CDR3 runs from the conserved cysteine through the conserved F or W. The order of the fields is J gene, clone size, D gene, V gene, CDR3 protein, CDR3 DNA. D genes are given only for firm matches. Clone size is given for some rows only: seen once, a few or many times, or a class if the clone is expanded.

TRBJ1-1 | - | - | TRBV18 | CASSLKKLAGLTEAFF | TGTGCCAGCTCACTAAAAAAACTTGCCGGGCTGACTGAAGCTTTCTTT
TRBJ2-5 | - | TRBD2 | TRBV2 | CASSEPSGARRGETQYF | TGTGCCAGCAGTGAGCCTAGCGGGGCCCGCCGGGGAGAGACCCAGTACTTC
TRBJ2-1 | once | TRBD2 | TRBV7-9 | CASSLEGLSNEQFF | TGTGCCAGCAGCTTAGAGGGACTATCCAATGAGCAGTTCTTC
TRBJ2-3 | - | - | TRBV28 | CASSLGGSSTDTQYF | TGTGCCAGCAGTTTGGGGGGATCTAGCACAGATACGCAGTATTTT
TRBJ1-5 | - | TRBD1 | TRBV19 | CASSIVDRESNQPQHF | TGTGCCAGTAGTATAGTGGACAGGGAGAGCAATCAGCCCCAGCATTTT
TRBJ1-6 | - | - | TRBV6-5 | CASSATGTYNSPLHF | TGTGCCAGCAGCGCCACCGGGACGTATAATTCACCCCTCCACTTT
TRBJ1-1 | - | TRBD1 | TRBV19 | CASSTSTGVDTEAFF | TGTGCCAGTAGTACCTCGACAGGGGTTGACACTGAAGCTTTCTTT
TRBJ2-2 | - | - | TRBV4-1 | CASSLRRRTGELFF | TGCGCCAGCAGCCTTCGACGTCGAACCGGGGAGCTGTTTTTT
TRBJ1-2 | once | TRBD1 | TRBV27 | CASSSPGQGRSGYTF | TGTGCCAGCAGTTCGCCGGGACAGGGGCGGAGTGGCTACACCTTC
TRBJ1-2 | - | TRBD1 | TRBV7-9 | CASSLGPGQGDYGYTF | TGTGCCAGCAGCTTAGGACCGGGACAGGGGGACTATGGCTACACCTTC
TRBJ2-3 | - | TRBD2 | TRBV7-8 | CASSQTTSGSLRDTQYF | TGTGCCAGCAGCCAAACGACTAGCGGGAGTTTGAGAGATACGCAGTATTTT
TRBJ2-3 | - | - | TRBV29-1 | CSIPSQRKGTDTQYF | TGCAGCATCCCTTCCCAGCGGAAGGGCACAGATACGCAGTATTTT
TRBJ2-1 | - | TRBD2 | TRBV29-1 | CSAYSGREGHEQFF | TGCAGCGCATATAGCGGGAGGGAAGGGCATGAGCAGTTCTTC
TRBJ2-1 | - | - | TRBV5-1 | CASSGRINEQFF | TGCGCCAGCAGCGGACGGATTAATGAGCAGTTCTTC
TRBJ1-2 | few | TRBD1 | TRBV11-2 | CASSLLWTGNGYTF | TGTGCCAGCAGCTTGTTGTGGACAGGGAACGGCTACACCTTC
TRBJ1-1 | once | TRBD1 | TRBV28 | CASSSQGTLPEAFF | TGTGCCAGCAGTTCACAGGGGACCCTCCCTGAAGCTTTCTTT
TRBJ2-1 | - | - | TRBV27 | CASSWGDPSSYNEQFF | TGTGCCAGCAGTTGGGGGGATCCTAGCTCCTACAATGAGCAGTTCTTC